The rows below give T cell receptor beta chains drawn from one sample of a study of response to subunit inactivated influenza vaccine. A single record per CDR3 protein comes from TCRdb applying MiXCR to the RT-PCR reads. The table lists under 550,000 distinct CDR3 sequences, approximately 7.3% of them singletons. Sequenced here: PBMCs from blood, sampled less than 30 months after vaccination. The receptors originated from a man in his fifties or sixties who received an inactivated influenza vaccine. Both conserved end residues are part of each CDR3. Fields, in order: CDR3 DNA, CDR3 protein, V gene, D gene, clone size, J gene. D genes are given only for firm matches. Size is omitted from some rows. Given values are once, few, many or a class for expanded clones.

CDR3nt: TGTGCCAGCAGTTCAGGACAGAAAGAGACCCAGTACTTC
CDR3aa: CASSSGQKETQYF
v_gene: TRBV28
d_gene: .
abundance: .
j_gene: TRBJ2-5

CDR3nt: TGTGCCAGCAGGTCACGAGGTGTAGAGACCCAGTACTTC
CDR3aa: CASRSRGVETQYF
v_gene: TRBV14
d_gene: .
abundance: few
j_gene: TRBJ2-5

CDR3nt: TGTGCCAGCAGGGACAATTCACCCCTCCACTTT
CDR3aa: CASRDNSPLHF
v_gene: TRBV11-2
d_gene: .
abundance: .
j_gene: TRBJ1-6

CDR3nt: TGTGCCAGCAGCCAAGATGGTTTCCCAGATACGCAGTATTTT
CDR3aa: CASSQDGFPDTQYF
v_gene: TRBV3-1
d_gene: .
abundance: few
j_gene: TRBJ2-3

CDR3nt: TGCAGTGCTAGAGATCGACTAGCGGGGGGAAACTCTGGGGCCAACGTCCTGACTTTC
CDR3aa: CSARDRLAGGNSGANVLTF
v_gene: TRBV20-1
d_gene: TRBD2
abundance: few
j_gene: TRBJ2-6

CDR3nt: TGTGCCAGCAGCTTAGGTCCCAGGGGGCGTTTCGCCGGGGAGCTGTTTTTT
CDR3aa: CASSLGPRGRFAGELFF
v_gene: TRBV7-2
d_gene: TRBD1
abundance: .
j_gene: TRBJ2-2

CDR3nt: TGTGCCAGCAGTTTGGTCATACCATACACTGAAGCTTTCTTT
CDR3aa: CASSLVIPYTEAFF
v_gene: TRBV12-3/TRBV12-4
d_gene: .
abundance: few
j_gene: TRBJ1-1

CDR3nt: TGCAGCGTCACCATACAGGGAGGCGGCACTGAAGCTTTCTTT
CDR3aa: CSVTIQGGGTEAFF
v_gene: TRBV29-1
d_gene: .
abundance: .
j_gene: TRBJ1-1

CDR3nt: TGTGCCTGGAGGCGGGATCCGAGTGGGGCCCAGTACTTC
CDR3aa: CAWRRDPSGAQYF
v_gene: TRBV30
d_gene: .
abundance: many
j_gene: TRBJ2-5

CDR3nt: TGTGCCAGCAGTCTGACGGGAGGAGTGCAGTTCTTC
CDR3aa: CASSLTGGVQFF
v_gene: TRBV2
d_gene: TRBD2
abundance: many
j_gene: TRBJ2-1

CDR3nt: TGTGCCAGCAGCTTCGCGGACAGGGGCTATGGCTACACCTTC
CDR3aa: CASSFADRGYGYTF
v_gene: TRBV7-2
d_gene: TRBD1
abundance: few
j_gene: TRBJ1-2

CDR3nt: TGTGCCAGCAGCTCCGGGGGAGGAGCCTACAATGAGCAGTTCTTC
CDR3aa: CASSSGGGAYNEQFF
v_gene: TRBV5-4
d_gene: .
abundance: .
j_gene: TRBJ2-1

CDR3nt: TGTGCCAGCAGTTTAGGGGCAGGGAGAGGCAATGAGCAGTTCTTC
CDR3aa: CASSLGAGRGNEQFF
v_gene: TRBV27
d_gene: .
abundance: many
j_gene: TRBJ2-1

CDR3nt: TGTGCCAGCAGTTACCCGTCTAGCGGGAGAGCATACAATGAGCAGTTCTTC
CDR3aa: CASSYPSSGRAYNEQFF
v_gene: TRBV6-2/TRBV6-3
d_gene: TRBD2
abundance: .
j_gene: TRBJ2-1

CDR3nt: TGCAGTGCCCAGGGGTTGTACGAGCAGTACTTC
CDR3aa: CSAQGLYEQYF
v_gene: TRBV20-1
d_gene: .
abundance: .
j_gene: TRBJ2-7

CDR3nt: TGTGCCAGCAGCCCACAATTAGCGGGAGCCTCCTACGAGCAGTACTTC
CDR3aa: CASSPQLAGASYEQYF
v_gene: TRBV7-8
d_gene: TRBD2
abundance: .
j_gene: TRBJ2-7

CDR3nt: TGTGGCAGTGACTACGGGGGGGCCGCTGAGCAGTTCTTC
CDR3aa: CGSDYGGAAEQFF
v_gene: TRBV19
d_gene: TRBD2
abundance: .
j_gene: TRBJ2-1